This T cell receptor beta chain was found in a study of T-cell reconstitution after alpha-beta-depleted transplantation in children. The library targeted TCRbeta and was prepared with unique molecular identifiers. TCRdb reprocessed the PCR reads via MiXCR and lists one record per CDR3 protein. The repertoire has approximately 300,000 distinct CDR3 sequences, under 14% of them found once; the top ten carry about 25%. Study-wide results and caveats: T-cell numbers and diversity, one year after transplant, stemmed largely from T cells that were newly produced. The origin of alpha-beta T cells about two months after transplant was reportedly several hundred expanded graft clones. TCRbeta diversity was high at day 60 in some patients (a result of surviving recipient T cells and thymic progenitors).

The CDR3 sequence is 12 residues long. From germline, CDR1 is MNHEY and CDR2 SVGEGT. V was shortened by 6 bases and J by 9 bases, with 9 bases between the two germline ends. This clonotype was seen repeatedly, ten times or more. The target antigen is unknown. The chain uses TRBV6-2 or TRBV6-3 and TRBJ1-6; D unresolved. This receptor was obtained from a male patient aged 2 to 9 who had a stem cell transplant for chronic granulomatous disease, so the T cells may come from the graft donor. The specimen comprised peripheral blood, sampled 180 days after TCRalphabeta/CD19-depleted stem cell transplant. The CDR3 DNA follows: TGTGCCAGCAGCGCTTTCCTTTCACCCCTCCACTTT. It translates to CASSAFLSPLHF.